This entry lists 28 T cell receptor beta chains sequenced from one sample in a study of TIL therapy for anti-PD-1-resistant metastatic lung cancer. Regarding time point: pre-treatment sample, taken before nivolumab and TIL therapy. The immunoSEQ assay was v3. Some clones are missing from TCRdb's copy, which holds only in-frame ones; the method was immunoSEQ multiplex PCR. The sample shows about 18,000 clones, approximately 83% of them seen only once. This material consisted of blood, taken at baseline. The receptor source for this set is a person between 25 and 80 years old with non-small cell lung cancer.

The chain has TRBV29-1 and TRBJ1-1; weak D call: TRBD1 (5 bases). The CDR3 consists of 14 residues. Germline V CDR1 and CDR2: SQVTM, ANQGSEA. The V and J ends lost 4 bases and 4 bases respectively, with 16 bases between them. As DNA, the CDR3 is TGCAGCGTTGCGCTGGGGGAACGGGGCACTGAAGCTTTCTTT. It encodes CSVALGERGTEAFF.

V and J are TRBV7-8 and TRBJ2-3, with a tentative D call TRBD2 (6 bases). There are 18 residues in the CDR3. Trimming removed 1 base at V and 0 bases at J, with 17 bases between. CDR1 is SGHVS, CDR2 FQNEAQ, per germline. CDR3 DNA sequence: TGTGCCAGCAGCTTAGAATCCCCTGAGGCGGGAAGCACAGATACGCAGTATTTT. Translated: CASSLESPEAGSTDTQYF.

This clone came up once. J is TRBJ1-5 and V is TRBV7-2; D remains ambiguous. The CDR3 extends over 13 amino acids. Trimming removed 1 base at V and 4 bases at J, with 5 bases between. CDR1 SGHTA and CDR2 FQGNSA come from the germline V gene. The CDR3, as DNA: TGTGCCAGCAGCTTAGACAGTAATCAGCCCCAGCATTTT. It is translated as CASSLDSNQPQHF.

This chain links TRBV27 with TRBJ2-5, with D possibly being TRBD1 (5 bases). The V gene's germline CDR1 is MNHEY and CDR2 SMNVEV (reference sequence). The V end lost 2 bases, the J end lost 1 base, and 5 bases lay between the germline ends. There are 13 residues in the CDR3. The CDR3: CASSLDSQETQYF. The CDR3 bases are TGTGCCAGCAGTTTAGACAGCCAAGAGACCCAGTACTTC.

The chain uses TRBV7-6 and TRBJ2-1, with TRBD2 identical over 8 bases. Looked up from germline, CDR1 is SGHVS and CDR2 is FNYEAQ. The CDR3 is 16 residues long. V was pared by 1 base and J by 8 bases, with 10 bases of the junction left unmatched. DNA of the CDR3: TGTGCCAGCAGCTTAGAGGTAGCGGGGACCGGGGATGAGCAGTTCTTC. Protein: CASSLEVAGTGDEQFF.

V is TRBV19 and J is TRBJ2-1, with 10 bases matching TRBD1. Looked up from germline, CDR1 is LNHDA and CDR2 is SQIVND (reference sequence). The V and J ends lost 3 bases and 9 bases, in that order; junction bases with no gene match: 8. CDR3 length: 15 amino acids. CDR3 sequence reads: CASSIQGQGRPEQFF. CDR3 bases: TGTGCCAGTAGTATTCAGGGACAGGGGAGGCCTGAGCAGTTCTTC.

The chain employs TRBV5-4 and TRBJ1-6; D might be TRBD1 (5 bases). The CDR3 covers 14 residues. V lost 4 bases, J lost 5 bases, and 10 bases lay in between. CDR1 and CDR2 from the germline V gene are SGHNT and YYREEE (reference sequence). CDR3 in amino acids: CASSLGRDNSPLHF. For the CDR3, the DNA is TGTGCCAGCAGCCTGGGACGGGATAATTCACCCCTCCACTTT.

The genes are TRBV10-3 and TRBJ2-5; D is unclear. The CDR3 length is 15 residues. Germline V gene lookup returns CDR1 ENHRY and CDR2 SYGVKD. The V end lost 0 bases, the J end lost 5 bases, and 13 bases lay between the germline ends. The DNA of the CDR3 is TGTGCCATCAGTGAGTCGAATCCCCCTCGGGAGACCCAGTACTTC. Its protein is CAISESNPPRETQYF.

J is TRBJ1-5 and V is TRBV7-9; 10 positions match TRBD1. This CDR3 has 15 amino acids. V trimming: 5 bases; J trimming: 2 bases; junction bases outside the gene matches: 3. Germline CDR1 and CDR2: SEHNR and FQNEAQ (reference sequence). The CDR3 DNA follows: TGTGCCAGCAGCGGTGGACAGGGGGGCAATCAGCCCCAGCATTTT. Translation: CASSGGQGGNQPQHF. The full variable domain, in which reference TRBV7-9 and TRBJ1-5 provide the parts outside the CDR3, is DTGVSQNPRHKITKRGQNVTFRCDPISEHNRLYWYRQTLGQGPEFLTYFQNEAQLEKSRLLSDRFSAERPKGSFSTLEIQRTEQGDSAMYLCASSGGQGGNQPQHFGDGTRLSIL.

V and J are TRBV4-3 and TRBJ2-3; 7 bases are a match to TRBD1. CDR1 is LGHNA and CDR2 is YSLEER in the germline V gene. After removal of 0 bases from V and 2 bases from J, the junction contained 8 bases not matched to a gene. CDR3 length equals 17 residues. The CDR3 DNA sequence: TGCGCCAGCAGCCAAGATCTCGGGGACAGTGACACAGATACGCAGTATTTT. This translates into CASSQDLGDSDTDTQYF.

The V call is TRBV10-3, the J call TRBJ2-3; no firm D call. There are 12 residues in the CDR3. CDR1 is ENHRY and CDR2 is SYGVKD in the germline V gene. Trimming removed 10 bases at V and 0 bases at J, with 8 bases between. The CDR3 nucleotides read TGTGCCACCCGCCGGAGCACAGATACGCAGTATTTT. The encoded protein is CATRRSTDTQYF.

This chain uses TRBV2 with TRBJ2-4; unclear D gene. V was pared by 1 base and J by 9 bases, with 4 bases between. In germline, CDR1 is SNHLY, CDR2 FYNNEI. This CDR3 contains 11 residues. The CDR3 reads CASSEGSIQYF. Here the CDR3 DNA reads TGTGCCAGCAGTGAAGGGAGCATTCAGTACTTC.

This chain connects TRBV6-6 to TRBJ1-1; D gene unclear. The CDR3 is 13 amino acids. Germline V gene data show CDR1 as MNHNY and CDR2 as SVGAGI (reference sequence). Deletions cut 0 bases from V and 6 bases from J, with 8 bases between. The chain's CDR3 is CASSYSWGSEAFF. The DNA for the CDR3 is TGTGCCAGCAGTTACTCGTGGGGATCTGAAGCTTTCTTT.

The rearrangement joins TRBV25-1 to TRBJ1-1, with D maybe TRBD1 (6 bases). Germline V gene lookup returns CDR1 MGHDK and CDR2 SYGVNS. This CDR3 is 15 amino acids long. V dropped 4 bases and J dropped 1 base, with 13 bases sitting between them. The CDR3, as DNA: TGTGCCAGCAGTGGGTACGGACAGAAGAACACTGAAGCTTTCTTT. This encodes CASSGYGQKNTEAFF.

The chain recombines TRBV28 with TRBJ2-5, with D unresolved. This CDR3 contains 15 residues. Germline V lookup: CDR1 MDHEN, CDR2 SYDVKM. V was cut by 3 bases and J by 5 bases, with 16 bases left in between. CDR3 nucleotide sequence: TGTGCCAGCAGTTTGATCAGTCCAGTAGGGGAGACCCAGTACTTC. Translated, it gives CASSLISPVGETQYF.

CDR3 residues: CASSSARGSGNTIYF. Here the CDR3 DNA reads TGCGCCAGCAGCTCCGCCAGGGGTTCCGGAAACACCATATATTTT. The chain has TRBV5-1 and TRBJ1-3, with a possible D match to TRBD1 (6 bases). Germline lookup yields CDR1 SGHRS and CDR2 YFSETQ. V was trimmed by 3 bases and J by 4 bases, leaving 14 bases between them. The CDR3 extends over 15 amino acids.

This rearrangement joins TRBV7-9 to TRBJ2-3; 8 bases align to TRBD1. Germline V lookup: CDR1 SEHNR, CDR2 FQNEAQ (reference sequence). With V trimmed by 3 bases and J by 2 bases, 4 bases remained unmatched. The CDR3 is 15 residues long. The CDR3 protein is CASSLWTGHTDTQYF. CDR3 nucleotides: TGTGCCAGCAGCTTGTGGACAGGGCACACAGATACGCAGTATTTT.

This clone was seen once. This sequence joins TRBV5-4 and TRBJ2-2; TRBD2 matches at 7 bases. With V trimmed by 4 bases and J by 3 bases, 6 bases remained unmatched. Germline CDR1 and CDR2: SGHNT and YYREEE (reference sequence). The CDR3 length is 15 residues. CDR3 DNA sequence: TGTGCCAGCAGCCCGAGGAGCGGGGACACCGGGGAGCTGTTTTTT. It translates to CASSPRSGDTGELFF.

The V and J genes are TRBV7-2 and TRBJ2-7; possible D gene TRBD1, 6 bases. CDR3 length: 14 residues. The V gene lost 3 bases and the J gene lost 0 bases, with 9 bases spanning the gap. The germline V gene encodes CDR1 SGHTA and CDR2 FQGNSA. CDR3 protein: CASSLVGASYEQYF. For the CDR3, the DNA is TGTGCCAGCAGCTTGGTGGGGGCCTCCTACGAGCAGTACTTC. Filled out from reference TRBV7-2 and TRBJ2-7, the complete variable domain reads GAGVSQSPSNKVTEKGKDVELRCDPISGHTALYWYRQSLGQGLEFLIYFQGNSAPDKSGLPSDRFSAERTGGSVSTLTIQRTQQEDSAVYLCASSLVGASYEQYFGPGTRLTVT.

This chain joins TRBV5-6 and TRBJ2-7; possible D gene TRBD2, 6 bases. Per the germline V gene, CDR1 is SGHDT and CDR2 is YYEEEE. V gave up 0 bases and J gave up 0 bases, with 13 bases separating them. The CDR3 consists of 16 residues. The chain's CDR3 is CASSLAGAGPSYEQYF. The CDR3, as DNA: TGTGCCAGCAGCTTGGCCGGAGCGGGCCCCTCCTACGAGCAGTACTTC.

This chain links TRBV4-1 with TRBJ1-1, with a weak D call TRBD1 (6 bases). V lost 0 bases to trimming and J lost 4 bases, with 15 bases between them. The CDR3 contains 16 residues. Germline assignment: CDR1 MGHRA and CDR2 YSYEKL. The CDR3 DNA follows: TGCGCCAGCAGCCAAGAACGGGGGGGCGCGCCCACTGAAGCTTTCTTT. Encoded protein: CASSQERGGAPTEAFF.

The V call is TRBV4-3, the J call TRBJ1-1; no clear D gene. Germline loops: CDR1 LGHNA, CDR2 YSLEER. Trimming removed 4 bases from V and 2 bases from J, with 11 bases in between. The CDR3 runs to 14 residues. The CDR3 sequence is CASSRQVTNTEAFF. The DNA for the CDR3 is TGCGCCAGCAGCCGGCAGGTGACTAACACTGAAGCTTTCTTT.

V gene TRBV2 combines with J gene TRBJ2-2; 12 bases line up with TRBD2. Germline values: CDR1 SNHLY, CDR2 FYNNEI. The CDR3 covers 16 residues. V shed 7 bases and J 8 bases; nucleotides not matched to a gene: 11. The CDR3 coding sequence is TGTGCCAGCAACCCCCTAGCGGGGGGGCCGACTGGGGAGCTGTTTTTT. Its translation is CASNPLAGGPTGELFF.

This clone was seen a single time. The chain couples TRBV10-3 to TRBJ1-3; a weak D match, TRBD1 (5 bases). The CDR3 contains 15 residues. Germline CDR1 and CDR2: ENHRY and SYGVKD. V lost 3 bases and J 0 bases, leaving 9 bases between the germline ends. CDR3 DNA sequence: TGTGCCATCAGTGATCAGGGACTCTCTGGAAACACCATATATTTT. Amino acids: CAISDQGLSGNTIYF.

The genes are TRBV7-3 and TRBJ2-3, with 8 bases aligning to TRBD2. Trimming took 5 bases from V and 4 from J; bases not matched to a gene: 20. CDR1 and CDR2 from the germline V gene are SGHTA and FQGTGA. The CDR3 has 19 amino acids. The CDR3 is CASSAPGLGKEHEADTQYF. The DNA for the CDR3 is TGTGCCAGCAGCGCGCCGGGACTAGGTAAAGAACATGAAGCAGATACGCAGTATTTT.

Written as DNA, the CDR3 is TGTGCCAGCAGTTTCTACGTCAGGGCCAGCTCTGGGGCCAACGTCCTGACTTTC. This encodes CASSFYVRASSGANVLTF. The chain uses TRBV28 and TRBJ2-6; tentative D call: TRBD1 (5 bases). Germline lookup yields CDR1 MDHEN and CDR2 SYDVKM. The CDR3 covers 18 residues. The V end was cut by 3 bases, the J end by 0 bases, with 15 bases between.

This chain connects TRBV2 to TRBJ2-3; tentatively, D is TRBD1 or TRBD2 (5 bases each). This CDR3 comprises 14 residues. Germline CDR1 SNHLY, CDR2 FYNNEI. V was cut by 6 bases and J by 6 bases, with 16 bases left in between. The CDR3 bases are TGTGCCAGCAGCTGGGACCCGAACCTGGATACGCAGTATTTT. It yields the protein CASSWDPNLDTQYF. Looking up the rest from reference TRBV2 and TRBJ2-3 gives the full variable domain: EPEVTQTPSHQVTQMGQEVILRCVPISNHLYFYWYRQILGQKVEFLVSFYNNEISEKSEIFDDQFSVERPDGSNFTLKIRSTKLEDSAMYFCASSWDPNLDTQYFGPGTRLTVL.

The chain links TRBV4-2 to TRBJ2-7; possible D gene TRBD1, 5 bases. Per germline, CDR1 LGHNA and CDR2 YNFKEQ. V dropped 1 base and J dropped 1 base, with 14 bases sitting between them. This CDR3 region has 16 residues. CDR3 coding DNA: TGTGCCAGCAGCCAAGGTCCAAGACAGTCTTCCTACGAGCAGTACTTC. The encoded protein is CASSQGPRQSSYEQYF.